What follows are 14 T cell receptor beta chains derived from one specimen sequenced in a study of shared clonotypes between healthy human individuals (TCRdb year 2020). CD8 naive samples consisted of CD45RO-negative cells that were positively selected for CCR7, yielding a CD45RA+CCR7+ population without TemRA cells. The method was the immunoSEQ multiplex PCR assay. Sourced from immuneACCESS, this table was stored by TCRdb with only in-frame sequences that have V and J called. A share of the clones is absent; for the studies checked, an unresolved V gene accounts for under half, and the remainder has no known explanation. For this sample there are roughly 2,000,000 clones; about 95% appear just once. The top ten constitute 1% to 1.5% of the sample. The sequencing input was naive CD8+ T cells sorted from blood. The cell subset or site label here, explained by the study, means: CD45RA+CCR7+. Receptor source: a young man in good health.

V is TRBV11-2 and J is TRBJ2-7; possibly TRBD1 or TRBD2 for D (5 bases each). V lost 5 bases, J lost 3 bases, and 11 bases lay in between. Germline V lookup: CDR1 SGHAT, CDR2 FQNNGV. There are 13 residues in the CDR3. Written as DNA, the CDR3 is TGTGCCAGCAGCCTCGGGGCGAACTACGAGCAGTACTTC. It codes for CASSLGANYEQYF.

The CDR3 nucleotides read TGTGCCAGCACCTTCCCGGGACAGGGCGACAATCAGCCCCAGCATTTT. This codes for CASTFPGQGDNQPQHF. The gene calls are TRBV28 and TRBJ1-5, with 9 bases fitting TRBD1. The CDR3 length is 16 residues. The V segment lost 7 bases and the J segment 3 bases; nucleotides outside the gene matches: 10. Germline V CDR1 and CDR2: MDHEN, SYDVKM.

The rearrangement uses TRBV30 and TRBJ1-3, with D hard to call. The CDR3 is made up of 13 amino acids. V lost 5 bases to trimming and J lost 4 bases, with 12 bases between them. CDR1 and CDR2 from the germline V gene are GTSNPN and SVGIG (reference sequence). CDR3 in amino acids: CAWGWEDGNTIYF. CDR3 sequence (DNA): TGTGCCTGGGGGTGGGAGGACGGAAACACCATATATTTT.

The chain has TRBV9 and TRBJ1-4, with a tentative D call TRBD1 (5 bases). This CDR3 spans 15 amino acids. Trimming left V 3 bases short and J 7 bases short, with 16 bases between. Germline CDR1 and CDR2: SGDLS and YYNGEE. Here the CDR3 reads CASSAGPGMGEKLFF. CDR3 nucleotide sequence: TGTGCCAGCAGCGCGGGCCCAGGGATGGGTGAAAAACTGTTTTTT.

The sample holds one count of this clone. The gene calls are TRBV27 and TRBJ1-1, with a tentative D call TRBD1 (6 bases). CDR1 is MNHEY and CDR2 is SMNVEV in the germline V gene (reference sequence). Trimming left V 8 bases short and J 4 bases short, with 14 bases between. The CDR3 runs 13 residues. The CDR3: CASLRGGSTEAFF. CDR3 bases: TGTGCCAGCTTGAGGGGGGGGTCCACTGAAGCTTTCTTT.

The V and J genes are TRBV13 and TRBJ2-2, with D possibly matching TRBD1 (5 bases). V lost 5 bases and J lost 3, with 19 bases in between. Germline assignment: CDR1 PRHDT and CDR2 FYEKMQ (reference sequence). The CDR3 extends over 17 amino acids. CDR3 protein: CASSQGSEGVYTGELFF. CDR3 in DNA: TGTGCCAGCAGCCAAGGATCGGAAGGGGTCTACACCGGGGAGCTGTTTTTT.

The CDR3 DNA reads TGTGCCACCAGCAGAGACCCCGTCCTAGCGGGAGACCAAGAGACCCAGTACTTC. Encoded protein: CATSRDPVLAGDQETQYF. V is TRBV15 and J is TRBJ2-5; TRBD2 matches at 10 bases. CDR1 and CDR2 (germline): LNHNV, YYDKDF (reference sequence). V lost 0 bases and J lost 0; bases outside the gene matches: 7. This CDR3 region has 18 residues.

The chain links TRBV18 to TRBJ2-2, with 7 bases matching TRBD2. The CDR3 spans 16 residues. From germline, CDR1 is KGHSH and CDR2 LQKENI. V gave up 4 bases and J gave up 4 bases; unmatched junction bases: 9. The DNA for the CDR3 is TGTGCCAGCTCACTCGGACTAGTTCGTGGCACCGGGGAGCTGTTTTTT. Translating it yields CASSLGLVRGTGELFF. The whole variable domain, filled in from reference TRBV18 and TRBJ2-2, reads NAGVMQNPRHLVRRRGQEARLRCSPMKGHSHVYWYRQLPEEGLKFMVYLQKENIIDESGMPKERFSAEFPKEGPSILRIQQVVRGDSAAYFCASSLGLVRGTGELFFGEGSRLTVL.

With regard to this clone: The sample has other DNA sequences that encode this CDR3 too. The rearrangement joins TRBV5-4 to TRBJ2-5; tentative D call: TRBD2 (6 bases). V was cut by 0 bases and J by 3 bases, with 9 bases left in between. CDR3 size: 14 residues. Germline-derived CDR1 and CDR2 are SGHNT and YYREEE (reference sequence). This CDR3 reads CASSLEGGEETQYF. In nucleotides, the CDR3 is TGTGCCAGCAGCTTGGAGGGCGGGGAAGAGACCCAGTACTTC.

The rearrangement joins TRBV30 to TRBJ2-2, with no clear D. This CDR3 contains 13 residues. V lost 0 bases and J lost 2, with 4 bases in between. The germline gives CDR1 GTSNPN, CDR2 SVGIG (reference sequence). The DNA for the CDR3 is TGTGCCTGGAGTGTACATAACACCGGGGAGCTGTTTTTT. Protein sequence: CAWSVHNTGELFF.

Only one count was recorded for this clone. One junction end disagrees with the germline gene, perhaps due to a read error. V usage is TRBV7-7 and J usage is TRBJ2-5; the D call may be TRBD1 or TRBD2 (5 bases each). The V gene's germline CDR1 is SSHAT and CDR2 FNYEAQ (reference sequence). The CDR3 is 15 amino acids. The CDR3 DNA reads TGTGCTAGCAGCCTTTGGGACGGGCGGGAAGAGACCCAGTACTTC. Encoded protein: CASSLWDGREETQYF.

The genes are TRBV6-6 and TRBJ1-2; no reliable D call. CDR1 and CDR2 from the germline V gene are MNHNY and SVGAGI (reference sequence). CDR3 length equals 14 residues. The V end was cut by 6 bases, the J end by 0 bases, with 11 bases between. CDR3 sequence: CASRNEVANYGYTF. The CDR3 nucleotides are TGTGCCAGCAGAAACGAGGTTGCTAACTATGGCTACACCTTC.

This clone was picked up one time. This chain uses TRBV6-5 with TRBJ2-1; 9 bases fit TRBD2. Germline values: CDR1 MNHEY, CDR2 SVGAGI. This CDR3 has 15 residues. The ends lost 7 bases at V and 3 bases at J; junction bases unmatched: 7. CDR3 sequence: CASNGGGAFYNEQFF. CDR3 coding DNA: TGTGCCAGCAACGGCGGGGGGGCCTTCTACAATGAGCAGTTCTTC.

Notes on this clone: This sample includes further DNA sequences coding for the same CDR3. The V gene is TRBV7-6, the J gene TRBJ2-7, with D possibly matching TRBD2 (6 bases). Looked up from germline, CDR1 is SGHVS and CDR2 is FNYEAQ. CDR3 length: 12 residues. The germline V and J ends were trimmed by 2 bases and 6 bases, with 8 bases remaining between them. Here the CDR3 reads CASSLLGGEQYF. The DNA for the CDR3 is TGTGCCAGCAGCTTACTGGGGGGCGAGCAGTACTTC. The full variable domain, with the rest looked up from reference TRBV7-6 and TRBJ2-7, is GAGVSQSPRYKVTKRGQDVALRCDPISGHVSLYWYRQALGQGPEFLTYFNYEAQQDKSGLPNDRFSAERPEGSISTLTIQRTEQRDSAMYRCASSLLGGEQYFGPGTRLTVT.